The clone carrying this T cell receptor beta chain occurred many times. Its antigen is currently unknown. This specimen belongs to a study of T cells in Graves' hyperthyroidism and ophthalmopathy. TCR beta CDR3 regions were amplified from RNA transcripts. In the first-round RT-PCR of the TCR CDR3, the HTBI primer set was used. TCRdb re-called the multiplex PCR reads through MiXCR, storing one row per CDR3 protein. The table shows around 420,000 distinct CDR3 sequences, with 15% to 19% occurring only once. Study-level findings and limits: Patients with ophthalmopathy were separated from those with stable hyperthyroidism by a 13 V-J model. Blood shared most expanded thyroid clonotypes above 0.001.

Using about 10 ml of fresh peripheral blood, PBMCs were prepared. Trimming removed 4 bases at V and 8 bases at J, with 8 bases between. Germline V gene sequence: CDR1 MDHEN, CDR2 SYDVKM. The CDR3 totals 11 residues. The sequencing sample was made of blood. The V and J genes are TRBV28 and TRBJ1-2, with unresolved D. The receptor was derived from a woman aged 18-29 years with Graves' hyperthyroidism. In nucleotides, the CDR3 is TGTGCCAGCAGTTATTTCGGGGGCTACACCTTC. Its translation: CASSYFGGYTF.